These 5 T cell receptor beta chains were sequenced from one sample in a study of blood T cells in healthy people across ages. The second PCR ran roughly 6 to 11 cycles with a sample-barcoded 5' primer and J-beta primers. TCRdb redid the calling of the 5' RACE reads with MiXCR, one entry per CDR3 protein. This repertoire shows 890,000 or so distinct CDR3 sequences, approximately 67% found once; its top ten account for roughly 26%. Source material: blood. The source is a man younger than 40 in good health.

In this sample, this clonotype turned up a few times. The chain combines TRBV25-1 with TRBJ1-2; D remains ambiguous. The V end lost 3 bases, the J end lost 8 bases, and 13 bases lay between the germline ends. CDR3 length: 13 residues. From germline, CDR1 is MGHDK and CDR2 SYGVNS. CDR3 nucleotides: TGTGCCAGCAGTGATCAGGCTGCACGCGGCTACACCTTC. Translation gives CASSDQAARGYTF.

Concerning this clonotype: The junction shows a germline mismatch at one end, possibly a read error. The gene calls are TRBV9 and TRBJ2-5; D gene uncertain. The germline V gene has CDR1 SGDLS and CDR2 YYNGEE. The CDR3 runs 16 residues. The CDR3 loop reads CAGSVAPRARQETQYF. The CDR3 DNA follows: TGTGCCGGCAGCGTAGCCCCCCGGGCTAGGCAAGAGACCCAGTACTTC.

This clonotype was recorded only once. The CDR3 coding sequence is TGTGCCAGCAGTTACACCTCCGACACACAAGAGACCCAGTACTTC. Its translation: CASSYTSDTQETQYF. The genes are TRBV6-2 or TRBV6-3 and TRBJ2-4; no clear D gene. TRBJ2-5 matches the DNA end more closely, so the J call is doubtful. Germline CDR1 MNHEY, CDR2 SVGEGT. This CDR3 contains 15 residues.

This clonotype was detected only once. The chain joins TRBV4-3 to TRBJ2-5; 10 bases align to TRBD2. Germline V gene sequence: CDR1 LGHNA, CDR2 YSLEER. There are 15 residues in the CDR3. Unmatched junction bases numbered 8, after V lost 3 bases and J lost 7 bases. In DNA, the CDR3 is TGCGCCAGCAGCCATCTAGCGGGGGCTCGGTTGACCCAGTACTTC. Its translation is CASSHLAGARLTQYF.

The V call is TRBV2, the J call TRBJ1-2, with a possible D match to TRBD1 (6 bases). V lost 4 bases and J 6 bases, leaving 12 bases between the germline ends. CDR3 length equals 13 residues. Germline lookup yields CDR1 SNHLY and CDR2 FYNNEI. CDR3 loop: CASSVPHRDGYTF. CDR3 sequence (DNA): TGTGCCAGCAGTGTCCCCCACAGGGATGGCTACACCTTC.